This record covers a single TCR beta chain. Trimming took 6 bases from V and 2 from J; bases not matched to a gene: 7. Germline lookup yields CDR1 MNHNS and CDR2 SASEGT. The CDR3 length is 15 residues. The data belong to a study of T cell changes during pregnancy in multiple sclerosis. This table comes from immunoSEQ multiplex PCR, and its TCRdb copy is limited to in-frame clones, with some not included. In the table there are over 80,000 clones, over 75% of which are singletons. The input for sequencing was peripheral blood, taken in the second trimester of pregnancy. The origin of this receptor is a female donor in good health, enrolled as a control in a pregnancy study. This rearrangement joins TRBV6-1 to TRBJ2-1, with TRBD1 identical over 7 bases. The CDR3 loop reads CASSDQGETYNEQFF. CDR3 DNA: TGTGCCAGCAGCGACCAGGGGGAGACCTACAATGAGCAGTTCTTC.